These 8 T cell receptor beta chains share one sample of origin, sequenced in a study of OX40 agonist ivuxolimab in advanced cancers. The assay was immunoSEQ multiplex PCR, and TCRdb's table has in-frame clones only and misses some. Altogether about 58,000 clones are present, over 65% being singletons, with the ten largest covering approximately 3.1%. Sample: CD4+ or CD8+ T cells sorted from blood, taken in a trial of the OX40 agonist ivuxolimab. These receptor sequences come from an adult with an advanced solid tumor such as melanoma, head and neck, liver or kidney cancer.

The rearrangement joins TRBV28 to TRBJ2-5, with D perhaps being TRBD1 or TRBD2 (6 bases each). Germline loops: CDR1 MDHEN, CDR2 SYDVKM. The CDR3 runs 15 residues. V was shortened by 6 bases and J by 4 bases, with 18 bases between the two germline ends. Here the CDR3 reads CASRISGQGRETQYF. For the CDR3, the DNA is TGTGCCAGCAGGATCAGCGGGCAGGGGCGAGAGACCCAGTACTTC.

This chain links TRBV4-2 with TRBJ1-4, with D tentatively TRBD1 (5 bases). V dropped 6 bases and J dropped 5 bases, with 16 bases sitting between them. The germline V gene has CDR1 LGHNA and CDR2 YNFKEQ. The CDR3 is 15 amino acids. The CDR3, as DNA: TGTGCCAGCAGGGCGAGTGGGGCCGGGAATGAAAAACTGTTTTTT. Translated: CASRASGAGNEKLFF.

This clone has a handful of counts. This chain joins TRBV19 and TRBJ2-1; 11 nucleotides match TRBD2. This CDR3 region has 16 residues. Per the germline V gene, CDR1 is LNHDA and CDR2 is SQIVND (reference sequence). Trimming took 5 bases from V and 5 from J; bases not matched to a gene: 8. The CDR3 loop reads CASSLSSGGFNNEQFF. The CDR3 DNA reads TGTGCCAGTAGTCTTTCTAGCGGGGGGTTTAACAATGAGCAGTTCTTC.

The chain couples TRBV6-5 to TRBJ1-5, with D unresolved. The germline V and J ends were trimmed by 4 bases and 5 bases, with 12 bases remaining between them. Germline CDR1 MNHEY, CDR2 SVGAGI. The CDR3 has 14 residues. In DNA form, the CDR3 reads TGTGCCAGCAGTTTAGAACCTACTCATCAGCCCCAGCATTTT. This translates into CASSLEPTHQPQHF.

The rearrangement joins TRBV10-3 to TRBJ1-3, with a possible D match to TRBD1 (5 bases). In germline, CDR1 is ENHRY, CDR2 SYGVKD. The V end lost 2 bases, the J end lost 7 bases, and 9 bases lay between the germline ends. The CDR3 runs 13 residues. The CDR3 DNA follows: TGTGCCATCAGTGAGGGGGCTGTCAACACCATATATTTT. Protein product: CAISEGAVNTIYF.

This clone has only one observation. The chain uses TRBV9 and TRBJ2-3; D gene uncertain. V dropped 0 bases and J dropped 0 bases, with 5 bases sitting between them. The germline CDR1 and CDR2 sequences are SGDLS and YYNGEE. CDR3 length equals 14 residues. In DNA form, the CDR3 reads TGTGCCAGCAGCGTAGCAGCTAGCACAGATACGCAGTATTTT. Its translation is CASSVAASTDTQYF. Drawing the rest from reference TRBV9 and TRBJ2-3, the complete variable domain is DSGVTQTPKHLITATGQRVTLRCSPRSGDLSVYWYQQSLDQGLQFLIQYYNGEERAKGNILERFSAQQFPDLHSELNLSSLELGDSALYFCASSVAASTDTQYFGPGTRLTVL.

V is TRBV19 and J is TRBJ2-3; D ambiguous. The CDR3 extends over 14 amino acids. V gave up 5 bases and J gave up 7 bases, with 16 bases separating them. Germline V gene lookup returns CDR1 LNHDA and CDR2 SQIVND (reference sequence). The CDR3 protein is CASSYSLDRHTQYF. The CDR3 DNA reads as TGTGCCAGTAGTTACAGCCTTGACCGGCATACGCAGTATTTT. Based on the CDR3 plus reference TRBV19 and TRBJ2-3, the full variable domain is DGGITQSPKYLFRKEGQNVTLSCEQNLNHDAMYWYRQDPGQGLRLIYYSQIVNDFQKGDIAEGYSVSREKKESFPLTVTSAQKNPTAFYLCASSYSLDRHTQYFGPGTRLTVL.

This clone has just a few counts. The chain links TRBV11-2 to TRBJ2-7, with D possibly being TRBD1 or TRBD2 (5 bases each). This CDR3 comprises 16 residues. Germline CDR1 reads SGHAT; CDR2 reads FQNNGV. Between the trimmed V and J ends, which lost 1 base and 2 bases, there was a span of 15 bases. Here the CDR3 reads CASSLAGPLPPYEQYF. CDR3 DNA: TGTGCCAGCAGCTTAGCGGGACCTCTACCTCCCTACGAGCAGTACTTC.